The 30 T cell receptor beta chains below come from one sample, sequenced in a study of cytomegalovirus exposure and HLA in healthy donors. 60 Vbeta and 13 Jbeta primers were used in PCR. Sequencing was performed with immunoSEQ multiplex PCR; in TCRdb, only in-frame clones are kept and a portion is missing. The sample has around 130,000 clones, roughly four fifths seen once. Sequenced input: PBMCs. Source of these receptors: a woman aged 40 to 50 in good health and CMV-seropositive.

The chain carries TRBV4-3 and TRBJ2-7, with TRBD2 identical over 8 bases. CDR3 length: 15 amino acids. The J segment lost 3 bases and the V segment lost 0 bases, leaving 4 bases of the junction unmatched. The germline gives CDR1 LGHNA, CDR2 YSLEER. The CDR3 protein is CASSQDRGGIYEQYF. The CDR3 DNA reads as TGCGCCAGCAGCCAAGATCGGGGGGGAATCTACGAGCAGTACTTC.

The chain carries TRBV28 and TRBJ1-5; 9 nucleotides line up with TRBD1. CDR3 length: 16 amino acids. Germline V CDR1 and CDR2: MDHEN, SYDVKM. V lost 3 bases and J lost 2; bases outside the gene matches: 5. The CDR3 coding sequence is TGTGCCAGCAGTTTCTCACAGGGGGCTGGCAATCAGCCCCAGCATTTT. Translation: CASSFSQGAGNQPQHF.

This clone turned up a few times. The CDR3 sequence is CAWSVLPLAGGLTYEQYF. CDR3 nucleotides: TGTGCCTGGAGTGTACTCCCCCTAGCGGGGGGCCTAACCTACGAGCAGTACTTC. This chain links TRBV30 with TRBJ2-7, with 11 bases fitting TRBD2. J was trimmed by 2 bases and V by 0 bases; bases with no gene match: 12. The germline gives CDR1 GTSNPN, CDR2 SVGIG (reference sequence). This CDR3 is built from 18 residues.

The genes are TRBV15 and TRBJ1-2; D unresolved. Germline loops: CDR1 LNHNV, CDR2 YYDKDF (reference sequence). V was cut by 3 bases and J by 4 bases, with 15 bases left in between. There are 15 residues in the CDR3. CDR3: CATSSGSPAPYGYTF. For the CDR3, the DNA is TGTGCCACCAGCAGCGGGTCGCCAGCCCCCTATGGCTACACCTTC.

This clone was observed a handful of times. The CDR3 nucleotides read TGTGCCAGCAGTCCCGGGACAGGGACCTTCTATGAGCAGTACTTC. Translated: CASSPGTGTFYEQYF. The V and J genes are TRBV27 and TRBJ2-7; TRBD1 matches 9 bases. The CDR3 is 15 amino acids. The germline V gene has CDR1 MNHEY and CDR2 SMNVEV (reference sequence). V gave up 5 bases and J gave up 7 bases; unmatched junction bases: 12.

The rearrangement links TRBV27 to TRBJ2-5, with D tentatively TRBD1 (5 bases). The CDR3 has 15 residues. Trimming stripped 6 bases from V and 5 bases from J, with 19 bases between. Germline V gene lookup returns CDR1 MNHEY and CDR2 SMNVEV (reference sequence). CDR3 nucleotides: TGTGCCAGCAGCCCCGGTCCAGGGCCTGGGGAGACCCAGTACTTC. It codes for CASSPGPGPGETQYF.

V gene TRBV18 combines with J gene TRBJ2-5; TRBD1 matches at 7 bases. In germline, CDR1 is KGHSH, CDR2 LQKENI. This CDR3 has 12 amino acids. Germline trimming cut 3 bases from V and 7 bases from J; bases unmatched to any gene: 2. CDR3 sequence reads: CASSPDRATQYF. CDR3 DNA sequence: TGTGCCAGCTCACCCGACAGGGCGACCCAGTACTTC.

The chain joins TRBV2 to TRBJ1-2, with D tentatively TRBD1 (5 bases). The germline gives CDR1 SNHLY, CDR2 FYNNEI. V was cut by 2 bases and J by 8 bases, with 15 bases left in between. The CDR3 has 14 residues. CDR3 amino acids: CASSEYGQGLGYTF. The CDR3, as DNA: TGTGCCAGCAGTGAATATGGCCAGGGCTTGGGCTACACCTTC.

V and J are TRBV7-9 and TRBJ2-7; 8 bases match TRBD2. The ends lost 5 bases at V and 5 bases at J; junction bases unmatched: 17. The germline V gene has CDR1 SEHNR and CDR2 FQNEAQ (reference sequence). CDR3 length equals 17 residues. The CDR3 DNA is TGTGCCAGCAGCCGGGTGGTAGCGGGGTTTTCGAGGGACGAGCAGTACTTC. Its protein is CASSRVVAGFSRDEQYF.

The V gene is TRBV2, the J gene TRBJ1-5; D not certain. This CDR3 comprises 13 residues. CDR1 and CDR2 (germline): SNHLY, FYNNEI. Trimming shortened V by 6 bases and J by 4 bases, and 10 bases separated the two germline ends. CDR3 nucleotide sequence: TGTGCCAGCAGCCTGGAGAGGAATCAGCCCCAGCATTTT. This gives the protein CASSLERNQPQHF.

The CDR3 spells CASSLQGGSNQPQHF. As DNA, the CDR3 is TGTGCCAGCAGCTTACAGGGAGGGAGCAATCAGCCCCAGCATTTT. The chain carries TRBV7-2 and TRBJ1-5; the D gene is possibly TRBD1 (5 bases). The CDR3 length is 15 residues. V was cut by 2 bases and J by 1 base, with 9 bases left in between. CDR1 and CDR2 (germline): SGHTA, FQGNSA.

This clone was counted a single time. J is TRBJ2-5 and V is TRBV25-1; no reliable D call. Germline V gene sequence: CDR1 MGHDK, CDR2 SYGVNS. Trimming cost V 5 bases and J 5 bases, with 9 bases left between them. The CDR3 totals 12 residues. CDR3 coding DNA: TGTGCCAGCAGTAGGCCCGGGGAGACCCAGTACTTC. This sequence encodes CASSRPGETQYF.

This clone was found once. V gene TRBV27 combines with J gene TRBJ1-6; weak D call: TRBD1 (6 bases). Trimming stripped 4 bases from V and 8 bases from J, with 18 bases between. This CDR3 region has 16 residues. The germline CDR1 and CDR2 sequences are MNHEY and SMNVEV (reference sequence). In DNA, the CDR3 is TGTGCCAGCAGTTGGAGCCGGGGGGCTGGGGATTCACCCCTCCACTTT. Encoded protein: CASSWSRGAGDSPLHF.

V is TRBV12-5 and J is TRBJ1-2; the D gene is possibly TRBD1 (5 bases). Germline V lookup: CDR1 LGHNT, CDR2 FRNRAP. V lost 4 bases to trimming and J lost 6 bases, with 18 bases between them. The length of the CDR3 is 15 residues. CDR3 residues: CASGSTTGGRDGYTF. DNA of the CDR3: TGTGCTAGTGGTTCTACCACAGGTGGCAGGGATGGCTACACCTTC.

The chain employs TRBV30 and TRBJ2-1; 9 bases are a match to TRBD2. V shed 4 bases and J 4 bases; nucleotides not matched to a gene: 5. Per the germline V gene, CDR1 is GTSNPN and CDR2 is SVGIG (reference sequence). The CDR3 has 14 amino acids. Here the CDR3 DNA reads TGTGCCTGGAAGACTAGCGGCTCATACAATGAGCAGTTCTTC. This codes for CAWKTSGSYNEQFF.

The genes are TRBV12-5 and TRBJ2-1, with D perhaps TRBD2 (6 bases). The V end was cut by 6 bases, the J end by 0 bases, with 9 bases between. The CDR3 length is 14 residues. Germline CDR1 LGHNT, CDR2 FRNRAP. The CDR3 DNA is TGTGCTAGTGGCCTCGGGGGCTCCTACAATGAGCAGTTCTTC. It codes for CASGLGGSYNEQFF. The complete variable domain, with remaining parts taken from reference TRBV12-5 and TRBJ2-1, reads DARVTQTPRHKVTEMGQEVTMRCQPILGHNTVFWYRQTMMQGLELLAYFRNRAPLDDSGMPKDRFSAEMPDATLATLKIQPSEPRDSAVYFCASGLGGSYNEQFFGPGTRLTVL.

The chain has TRBV10-3 and TRBJ2-7; 10 bases fit TRBD2. V lost 9 bases, J lost 1 base, and 3 bases stayed unmatched. Germline assignment: CDR1 ENHRY and CDR2 SYGVKD. CDR3 length: 13 amino acids. In DNA form, the CDR3 reads TGTGCCATGGGAGCGGGGGGGTCCTACGAGCAGTACTTC. It translates to CAMGAGGSYEQYF.

The rearrangement joins TRBV7-2 to TRBJ2-5, with D maybe TRBD2 (6 bases). CDR3 length: 14 amino acids. Trimming pared 7 bases from V and 2 bases from J, leaving 14 bases between. Germline V lookup: CDR1 SGHTA, CDR2 FQGNSA. The CDR3 loop is CASTRGGTQETQYF. The CDR3 nucleotides are TGTGCCAGCACCCGCGGAGGGACTCAAGAGACCCAGTACTTC.

CDR3 nucleotide sequence: TGTGCCAGCAGCGCACCGGGGACAGGGGACGGAGAGACCCAGTACTTC. This translates into CASSAPGTGDGETQYF. This chain connects TRBV5-4 to TRBJ2-5; 10 positions agree with TRBD1. The germline CDR1 and CDR2 sequences are SGHNT and YYREEE (reference sequence). The CDR3 is 16 residues long. V was clipped by 4 bases and J by 4 bases; unmatched bases: 10.

J is TRBJ1-1 and V is TRBV28; D is undetermined. The CDR3 totals 12 residues. V was trimmed by 8 bases and J by 0 bases, leaving 7 bases between them. The germline V gene has CDR1 MDHEN and CDR2 SYDVKM. CDR3 region: CASAGVNTEAFF. The CDR3 DNA follows: TGTGCCAGCGCCGGAGTGAACACTGAAGCTTTCTTT.

This clone was picked up a small number of times. The chain recombines TRBV2 with TRBJ1-2, with no clear D. Germline-derived CDR1 and CDR2 are SNHLY and FYNNEI. The V end was cut by 8 bases, the J end by 10 bases, with 14 bases between. This CDR3 is built from 11 residues. The CDR3 loop reads CASGRQGYYTF. The CDR3 DNA reads as TGTGCCAGCGGGAGGCAAGGGTACTACACCTTC.

Here the CDR3 reads CASSSPGVQPQHF. Written as DNA, the CDR3 is TGTGCCAGCAGTTCTCCGGGGGTTCAGCCCCAGCATTTT. This chain links TRBV28 with TRBJ1-5; TRBD1 is a possible D gene (5 bases). The V gene lost 4 bases and the J gene lost 6 bases, with 10 bases spanning the gap. The germline V gene has CDR1 MDHEN and CDR2 SYDVKM. The CDR3 contains 13 residues. The complete variable domain, with remaining parts taken from reference TRBV28 and TRBJ1-5, reads DVKVTQSSRYLVKRTGEKVFLECVQDMDHENMFWYRQDPGLGLRLIYFSYDVKMKEKGDIPEGYSVSREKKERFSLILESASTNQTSMYLCASSSPGVQPQHFGDGTRLSIL.

This CDR3 reads CASSSHGGGGFYEQYF. The CDR3 region has the DNA TGTGCCAGCAGCTCCCATGGAGGGGGCGGGTTTTACGAGCAGTACTTC. The rearrangement links TRBV7-2 to TRBJ2-7, with D perhaps matching TRBD1 (7 bases). V was pared by 4 bases and J by 4 bases, with 20 bases between. Germline V gene lookup returns CDR1 SGHTA and CDR2 FQGNSA. This CDR3 is built from 16 residues.

A single count supports this clone. The CDR3 loop is CSAGAGLGYTF. The CDR3 nucleotides are TGCAGTGCTGGGGCGGGATTAGGCTACACCTTC. The chain combines TRBV20-1 with TRBJ1-2; perhaps TRBD1 as D (5 bases). Per the germline V gene, CDR1 is DFQATT and CDR2 is SNEGSKA (reference sequence). The CDR3 is made up of 11 amino acids. Trimming pared 5 bases from V and 8 bases from J, leaving 12 bases between.

The rearrangement uses TRBV7-9 and TRBJ2-3, with TRBD2 matching over 12 bases. This CDR3 contains 19 residues. Germline loops: CDR1 SEHNR, CDR2 FQNEAQ (reference sequence). The V segment lost 5 bases and the J segment 1 base; nucleotides outside the gene matches: 13. The CDR3 sequence: CASSPILPGTSGRTDTQYF. The CDR3 DNA follows: TGTGCCAGCAGCCCCATCCTTCCCGGGACTAGCGGGCGCACAGATACGCAGTATTTT.

The rearrangement joins TRBV18 to TRBJ1-2; TRBD1 agrees at 9 bases. The CDR3 has 13 amino acids. V was clipped by 3 bases and J by 8 bases; unmatched bases: 4. Germline lookup yields CDR1 KGHSH and CDR2 LQKENI. CDR3 sequence: CASSPDRGRGYTF. Written as DNA, the CDR3 is TGTGCCAGCTCACCGGACAGGGGACGGGGCTACACCTTC.

This clone has more than one count but fewer than ten. This chain uses TRBV13 with TRBJ1-2; 7 bases agree with TRBD1. V dropped 1 base and J dropped 0; count of bases not matched to a gene: 8. The CDR3 covers 17 residues. Germline CDR1 is PRHDT and CDR2 is FYEKMQ (reference sequence). The CDR3 loop reads CASSLERGQITNYGYTF. The CDR3 DNA reads as TGTGCCAGCAGCTTAGAACGGGGACAGATAACTAACTATGGCTACACCTTC.

The sample holds a few counts of this clone. The chain joins TRBV15 to TRBJ2-7, with 11 positions matching TRBD1. Germline assignment: CDR1 LNHNV and CDR2 YYDKDF (reference sequence). Trimming removed 5 bases from V and 1 base from J; junction bases left unmatched: 7. This CDR3 region has 16 residues. The CDR3 DNA reads as TGTGCCACCAGCGGTCCCGGGACAGGGGGTTCCTACGAGCAGTACTTC. Protein product: CATSGPGTGGSYEQYF.

The CDR3 DNA sequence: TGTGCCAGCAGCGTAGAGAGCGGGGGGGGCCGGACAGATACGCAGTATTTT. The encoded protein is CASSVESGGGRTDTQYF. This chain links TRBV9 with TRBJ2-3; 10 bases map to TRBD2. The junction had 7 bases not matched to a gene; V was cut back by 0 bases and J by 3 bases. In germline, CDR1 is SGDLS, CDR2 YYNGEE. The CDR3 spans 17 residues.

The chain employs TRBV18 and TRBJ1-1, with 7 bases aligning to TRBD1. Germline loops: CDR1 KGHSH, CDR2 LQKENI. The ends lost 2 bases at V and 1 base at J; junction bases unmatched: 7. The length of the CDR3 is 16 residues. The CDR3 bases are TGTGCCAGCTCACCAAGGGACAGCCCGCCGAACACTGAAGCTTTCTTT. This translates into CASSPRDSPPNTEAFF.